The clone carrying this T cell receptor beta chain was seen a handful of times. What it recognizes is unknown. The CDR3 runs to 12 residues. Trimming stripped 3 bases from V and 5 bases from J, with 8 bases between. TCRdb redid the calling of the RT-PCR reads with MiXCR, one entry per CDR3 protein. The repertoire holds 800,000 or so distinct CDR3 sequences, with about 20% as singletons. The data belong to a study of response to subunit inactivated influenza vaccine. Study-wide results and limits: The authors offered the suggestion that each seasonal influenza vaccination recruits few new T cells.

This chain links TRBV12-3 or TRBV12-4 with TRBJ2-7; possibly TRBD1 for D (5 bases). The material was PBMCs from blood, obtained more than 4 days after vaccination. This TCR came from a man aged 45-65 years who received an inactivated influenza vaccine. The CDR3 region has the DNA TGTGCCAGCAGTTTTAAAGGGGACGAGCAGTACTTC. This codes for CASSFKGDEQYF.